The next 21 T cell receptor beta chains were all read from a single sample in a study of identical twins. One entry per CDR3 protein results from TCRdb running MiXCR on the 5' RACE reads. The table records 500,000 or so distinct CDR3 sequences, 22% of them present only once. The sample also formed part of further work on T cells expressing NK-cell markers.

The sequencing sample was made of CD4+ T cells sorted from blood. The receptors derive from a woman in her late teens or twenties in good health.

This chain connects TRBV7-2 to TRBJ2-1; 11 bases align to TRBD2. V lost 5 bases to trimming and J lost 8 bases; unmatched junction nucleotides: 5. The CDR3 has 14 residues. Germline CDR1 reads SGHTA; CDR2 reads FQGNSA. CDR3 sequence: CASSGTSGRYEQFF. Written as DNA, the CDR3 is TGTGCCAGCAGCGGGACTAGCGGTCGGTATGAGCAGTTCTTC. Complete variable domain (other parts from reference TRBV7-2 and TRBJ2-1): GAGVSQSPSNKVTEKGKDVELRCDPISGHTALYWYRQSLGQGLEFLIYFQGNSAPDKSGLPSDRFSAERTGGSVSTLTIQRTQQEDSAVYLCASSGTSGRYEQFFGPGTRLTVL.

In this sample, this clonotype turned up a few times. This sequence joins TRBV20-1 and TRBJ2-1; maybe TRBD1 (7 bases). V was trimmed by 1 base and J by 4 bases, leaving 14 bases between them. Looked up from germline, CDR1 is DFQATT and CDR2 is SNEGSKA (reference sequence). This CDR3 is built from 15 residues. In DNA form, the CDR3 reads TGCAGTGCTAGAGCTGAATCAGGGGGGTACAATGAGCAGTTCTTC. It translates to CSARAESGGYNEQFF.

J is TRBJ2-7 and V is TRBV20-1; TRBD2 agrees at 10 bases. This CDR3 has 15 residues. Unmatched junction bases numbered 3, after V lost 1 base and J lost 0 bases. Per the germline V gene, CDR1 is DFQATT and CDR2 is SNEGSKA (reference sequence). CDR3 residues: CSARAPSGSSYEQYF. DNA for the CDR3: TGCAGTGCTAGAGCCCCTAGCGGGAGCTCCTACGAGCAGTACTTC.

In its sample, this clonotype was seen many times. This rearrangement joins TRBV12-3 or TRBV12-4 to TRBJ1-2; 7 bases match TRBD1. With V trimmed by 5 bases and J by 0 bases, 3 bases remained unmatched. There are 14 residues in the CDR3. The CDR3 reads CASSPGTANYGYTF. As DNA, the CDR3 is TGTGCCAGCAGTCCAGGGACAGCTAACTATGGCTACACCTTC.

The rearrangement joins TRBV10-3 to TRBJ2-3, with 10 bases matching TRBD2. CDR1 ENHRY and CDR2 SYGVKD come from the germline V gene. The CDR3 totals 16 residues. V shed 4 bases and J 3 bases; nucleotides not matched to a gene: 7. The CDR3 region is CAISALAGEDTDTQYF. The CDR3 bases are TGTGCCATCAGTGCTCTAGCGGGAGAGGATACAGATACGCAGTATTTT.

J is TRBJ1-1 and V is TRBV5-1; D gene unclear. Germline values: CDR1 SGHRS, CDR2 YFSETQ. The CDR3 length is 16 residues. Trimming cost V 4 bases and J 6 bases, with 22 bases left between them. The CDR3 coding sequence is TGCGCCAGCAGCACGGCCGACCGGATTCCTAGGGCTGAAGCTTTCTTT. As protein: CASSTADRIPRAEAFF.

This clonotype has only a few counts. The chain has TRBV19 and TRBJ1-2; the match to TRBD1 covers 8 bases. This CDR3 comprises 16 residues. Germline V CDR1 and CDR2: LNHDA, SQIVND (reference sequence). The junction had 10 bases not matched to a gene; V was cut back by 3 bases and J by 4 bases. This chain's CDR3 is CASSIIGTGVFYGYTF. The CDR3 region has the DNA TGTGCCAGTAGTATCATCGGGACAGGTGTTTTCTATGGCTACACCTTC. The full variable domain, completed using reference TRBV19 and TRBJ1-2, is DGGITQSPKYLFRKEGQNVTLSCEQNLNHDAMYWYRQDPGQGLRLIYYSQIVNDFQKGDIAEGYSVSREKKESFPLTVTSAQKNPTAFYLCASSIIGTGVFYGYTFGSGTRLTVV.

The sample holds a few counts of this clonotype. The rearrangement links TRBV5-1 to TRBJ2-7; unclear D gene. Trimming took 4 bases from V and 0 from J, leaving 11 bases between them. Per germline, CDR1 SGHRS and CDR2 YFSETQ. This CDR3 is built from 14 residues. The CDR3 reads CASSTTASSYEQYF. The CDR3 DNA sequence: TGCGCCAGCAGCACCACAGCGAGCTCCTACGAGCAGTACTTC. Filled out from reference TRBV5-1 and TRBJ2-7, the complete variable domain reads KAGVTQTPRYLIKTRGQQVTLSCSPISGHRSVSWYQQTPGQGLQFLFEYFSETQRNKGNFPGRFSGRQFSNSRSEMNVSTLELGDSALYLCASSTTASSYEQYFGPGTRLTVT.

At least ten counts were recorded for this clonotype. CDR3 sequence (DNA): TGTGCCACCAGTGATTTGAATCGGGCAGGGGGAGCTTTCTTT. Translating gives CATSDLNRAGGAFF. V gene TRBV24-1 combines with J gene TRBJ1-1, with TRBD1 matching 7 bases. The junction had 7 bases not matched to a gene; V was cut back by 0 bases and J by 10 bases. Germline CDR1 and CDR2: KGHDR and SFDVKD. CDR3 length: 14 amino acids.

The rearrangement links TRBV11-1 to TRBJ2-7, with D possibly being TRBD1 (5 bases). Germline-derived CDR1 and CDR2 are SGHAT and FQDESV (reference sequence). V lost 5 bases and J lost 6, with 20 bases in between. This CDR3 region has 15 residues. This chain's CDR3 is CASSPRNRGDSEQYF. The CDR3 DNA reads as TGTGCCAGCAGCCCGCGTAATAGGGGTGATTCCGAGCAGTACTTC.

The chain has TRBV20-1 and TRBJ2-2, with TRBD2 identical over 8 bases. This CDR3 is 15 amino acids long. Germline V gene lookup returns CDR1 DFQATT and CDR2 SNEGSKA (reference sequence). V lost 3 bases and J lost 2; bases outside the gene matches: 5. The CDR3 region has the DNA TGCAGTGCTAGGGGGGCGGGGGGAAACACCGGGGAGCTGTTTTTT. This translates into CSARGAGGNTGELFF.

V usage is TRBV11-2 and J usage is TRBJ2-7; the D gene could be TRBD1 or TRBD2 (5 bases each). The germline V gene encodes CDR1 SGHAT and CDR2 FQNNGV. The CDR3 runs to 15 residues. V dropped 3 bases and J dropped 3 bases, with 15 bases sitting between them. The CDR3, as DNA: TGTGCCAGCAGCTTCTCCGGGACCCCCTACTACGAGCAGTACTTC. Translation gives CASSFSGTPYYEQYF.

The J gene is TRBJ1-1, the V gene TRBV15; the match to TRBD1 covers 11 bases. In germline, CDR1 is LNHNV, CDR2 YYDKDF (reference sequence). Trimming took 8 bases from V and 4 from J; bases not matched to a gene: 12. The CDR3 covers 16 residues. The CDR3 DNA sequence: TGTGCCACCGTCGTGGACAGGGGGCGCAAGGGCACTGAAGCTTTCTTT. Protein product: CATVVDRGRKGTEAFF.

The gene calls are TRBV20-1 and TRBJ1-6; the D is unclear. Trimming took off 3 bases at V and 2 bases at J, with 8 bases between the two ends. CDR1 and CDR2 (germline): DFQATT, SNEGSKA (reference sequence). This CDR3 region has 14 residues. The CDR3: CSASTGTYNSPLHF. CDR3 nucleotide sequence: TGCAGTGCTAGTACCGGGACCTATAATTCACCCCTCCACTTT.

This clonotype has more than one count but fewer than ten. The gene calls are TRBV2 and TRBJ2-6, with a weak D call TRBD1 (5 bases). Germline assignment: CDR1 SNHLY and CDR2 FYNNEI. V shed 6 bases and J shed 3 bases, with 12 bases lying between them. This CDR3 comprises 15 residues. The CDR3 coding sequence is TGTGCCAGCAGAGACCAGGGTGTTGGGGCCAACGTCCTGACTTTC. This encodes CASRDQGVGANVLTF.

The chain couples TRBV5-1 to TRBJ2-7, with D possibly TRBD2 on 6 matching bases. This CDR3 is built from 13 residues. V shed 5 bases and J shed 2 bases, with 11 bases lying between them. Per germline, CDR1 SGHRS and CDR2 YFSETQ. CDR3 sequence: CASREGDPYEQYF. The CDR3 DNA reads as TGCGCCAGCAGGGAGGGCGACCCCTACGAGCAGTACTTC.

V usage is TRBV12-3 or TRBV12-4 and J usage is TRBJ1-2; D is unresolved. V shed 1 base and J shed 8 bases, with 14 bases lying between them. This CDR3 contains 14 residues. This CDR3 reads CASSLVTARWGYTF. In DNA form, the CDR3 reads TGTGCCAGCAGTTTAGTAACCGCTCGTTGGGGCTACACCTTC.

This clonotype was found once. The V call is TRBV20-1, the J call TRBJ2-5, with D maybe TRBD1 (7 bases). Trimming took off 7 bases at V and 1 base at J, with 13 bases between the two ends. The CDR3 runs 13 residues. Per germline, CDR1 DFQATT and CDR2 SNEGSKA (reference sequence). The CDR3 coding sequence is TGCAGTGTGAGACAGGGACTCCAAGAGACCCAGTACTTC. It specifies CSVRQGLQETQYF.

The rearrangement uses TRBV12-3 or TRBV12-4 and TRBJ1-2; D unclear. The CDR3 spans 14 residues. The V end was cut by 5 bases, the J end by 0 bases, with 10 bases between. CDR3 in amino acids: CASSPGPTNYGYTF. The DNA of the CDR3 is TGTGCCAGCAGTCCCGGGCCTACTAACTATGGCTACACCTTC.

This chain connects TRBV6-2 or TRBV6-3 to TRBJ1-1, with 7 bases aligning to TRBD1. The ends lost 6 bases at V and 1 base at J; junction bases unmatched: 5. The CDR3 is 14 residues long. The germline CDR1 and CDR2 sequences are MNHEY and SVGEGT. As DNA, the CDR3 is TGTGCCAGCAGAGACAGGGAGGGGAACACTGAAGCTTTCTTT. It is translated as CASRDREGNTEAFF.

This clonotype was observed a handful of times. The V call is TRBV6-1, the J call TRBJ2-5; D uncertain. V was cut by 9 bases and J by 1 base, with 12 bases left in between. The CDR3 loop spans 13 amino acids. Germline CDR1 and CDR2: MNHNS and SASEGT. CDR3: CASKRRFQETQYF. As DNA, the CDR3 is TGTGCCAGTAAAAGACGGTTCCAAGAGACCCAGTACTTC.